The subject of this entry is one T cell receptor beta chain. Its antigen is unidentified. Assay: immunoSEQ multiplex PCR; the TCRdb copy retains only in-frame clones and omits some. The sample has about 130,000 clones; roughly 92% are singletons. This sample is part of a study of T cell responses to AZD1222 COVID-19 vaccine. Overall study findings and caveats: Mostly white British, mostly female donors; authors suggested clonal diversity may be underestimated. Two AZD1222 administrations were followed by greater Spike-specific TCR breadth and depth.

Germline V gene sequence: CDR1 MNHEY, CDR2 SVGEGT. The CDR3 totals 13 residues. V dropped 6 bases and J dropped 8 bases, with 16 bases sitting between them. The rearrangement uses TRBV6-2 or TRBV6-3 and TRBJ1-2; unclear D gene. This TCR was recovered from an adult who received the AZD1222 COVID-19 vaccine. The source material was peripheral blood, sampled 28 days after the second AZD1222 dose. CDR3: CASSLPDGRGYTF. For the CDR3, the DNA is TGTGCCAGCAGCCTCCCCGACGGTAGGGGCTACACCTTC.